The clone carrying this TCR beta chain has a handful of counts. Antigen: not known. TCRdb itself ran the reads through MiXCR, one entry per CDR3 protein. Of about 890,000 distinct CDR3 sequences in the sample, under 40% were seen once. This specimen belongs to a study of T cell repertoires in cytomegalovirus infection. Here the sequenced sample was cultured CD8+ T cells from PBMCs, taken from culture after CMV antigen stimulation. The receptor was isolated from a human donor in good health (CMV status not recorded). Some clones in this sample may be carry-over from other donors' samples.

The CDR3 DNA reads as TGTGCCAGCAGCTACCAGGGTTACCCGGCCCACGAGCAGTACTTC. As protein: CASSYQGYPAHEQYF. V usage is TRBV3-1 and J usage is TRBJ2-7; perhaps TRBD1 as D (5 bases). This CDR3 region has 15 residues. V was trimmed by 5 bases and J by 5 bases, leaving 19 bases between them. Per the germline V gene, CDR1 is LGHDT and CDR2 is YNNKEL (reference sequence).